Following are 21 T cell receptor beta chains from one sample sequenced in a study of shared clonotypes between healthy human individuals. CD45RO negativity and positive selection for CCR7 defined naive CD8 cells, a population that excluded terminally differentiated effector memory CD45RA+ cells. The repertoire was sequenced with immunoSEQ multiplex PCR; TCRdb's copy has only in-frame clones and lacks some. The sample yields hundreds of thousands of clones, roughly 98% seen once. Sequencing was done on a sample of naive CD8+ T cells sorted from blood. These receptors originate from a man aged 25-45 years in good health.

Here the CDR3 DNA reads TGTGCCAGCAGCGTCGGACAGGACGGTTACGAGCAGTACTTC. It specifies CASSVGQDGYEQYF. The chain couples TRBV9 to TRBJ2-7, with TRBD1 identical over 7 bases. The CDR3 consists of 14 residues. V dropped 2 bases and J dropped 4; count of bases not matched to a gene: 6. The germline V gene has CDR1 SGDLS and CDR2 YYNGEE.

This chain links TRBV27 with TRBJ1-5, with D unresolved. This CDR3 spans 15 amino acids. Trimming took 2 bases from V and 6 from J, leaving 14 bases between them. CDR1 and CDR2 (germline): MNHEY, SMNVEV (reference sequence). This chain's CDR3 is CASSLATGFGQPQHF. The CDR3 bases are TGTGCCAGCAGTTTAGCGACGGGGTTTGGTCAGCCCCAGCATTTT.

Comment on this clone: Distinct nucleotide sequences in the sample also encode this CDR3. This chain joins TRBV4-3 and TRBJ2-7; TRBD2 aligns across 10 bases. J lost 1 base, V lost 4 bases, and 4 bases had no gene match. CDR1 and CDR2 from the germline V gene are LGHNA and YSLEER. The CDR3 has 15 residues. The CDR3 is CASSPGTSASYEQYF. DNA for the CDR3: TGCGCCAGCAGCCCCGGGACTAGCGCTTCCTACGAGCAGTACTTC.

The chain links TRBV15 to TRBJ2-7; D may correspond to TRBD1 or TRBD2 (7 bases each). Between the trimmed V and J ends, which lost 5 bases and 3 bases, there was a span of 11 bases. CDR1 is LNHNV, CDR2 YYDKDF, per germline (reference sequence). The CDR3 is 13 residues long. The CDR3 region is CATSSGGDYEQYF. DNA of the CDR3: TGTGCCACCAGCTCAGGGGGGGACTACGAGCAGTACTTC.

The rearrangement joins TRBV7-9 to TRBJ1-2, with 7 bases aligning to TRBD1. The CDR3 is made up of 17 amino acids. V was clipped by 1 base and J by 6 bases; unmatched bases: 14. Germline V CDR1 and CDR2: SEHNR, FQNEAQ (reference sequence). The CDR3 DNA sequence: TGTGCCAGCAGCTTAGTCATTAGGACAGGAGAACTAGATGGCTACACCTTC. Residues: CASSLVIRTGELDGYTF.

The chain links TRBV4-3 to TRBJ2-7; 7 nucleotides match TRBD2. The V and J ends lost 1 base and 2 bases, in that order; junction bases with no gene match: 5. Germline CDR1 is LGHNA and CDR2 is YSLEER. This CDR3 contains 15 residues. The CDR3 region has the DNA TGCGCCAGCAGCCAAGGGTCTAGCGGACCCTACGAGCAGTACTTC. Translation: CASSQGSSGPYEQYF.

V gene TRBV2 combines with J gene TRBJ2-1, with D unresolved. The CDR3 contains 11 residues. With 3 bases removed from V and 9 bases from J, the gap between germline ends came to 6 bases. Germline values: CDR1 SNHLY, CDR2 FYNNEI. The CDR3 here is CASSDIGEQFF. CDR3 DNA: TGTGCCAGCAGTGACATCGGTGAGCAGTTCTTC.

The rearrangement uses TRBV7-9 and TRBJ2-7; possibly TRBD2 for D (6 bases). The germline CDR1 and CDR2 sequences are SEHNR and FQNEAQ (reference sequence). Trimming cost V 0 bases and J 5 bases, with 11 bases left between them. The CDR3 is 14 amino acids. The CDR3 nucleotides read TGTGCCAGCAGCTTAGCGGGAGGTGTCCACGAGCAGTACTTC. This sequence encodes CASSLAGGVHEQYF.

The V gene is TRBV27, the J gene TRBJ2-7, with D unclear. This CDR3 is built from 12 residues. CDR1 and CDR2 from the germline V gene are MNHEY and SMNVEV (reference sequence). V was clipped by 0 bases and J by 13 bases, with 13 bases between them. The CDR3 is CASSLSPPDYYF. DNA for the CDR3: TGTGCCAGCAGTTTATCCCCTCCCGATTACTACTTC.

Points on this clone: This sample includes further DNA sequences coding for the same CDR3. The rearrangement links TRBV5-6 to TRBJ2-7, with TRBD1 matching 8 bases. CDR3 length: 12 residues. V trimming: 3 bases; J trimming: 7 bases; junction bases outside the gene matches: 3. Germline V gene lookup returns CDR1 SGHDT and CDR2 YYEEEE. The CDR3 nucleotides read TGTGCCAGCAGCTGGACAGGGTATGAGCAGTACTTC. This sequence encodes CASSWTGYEQYF.

The chain's CDR3 is CASSLEVGAPCEQYF. The CDR3 DNA reads as TGTGCCAGCAGTTTAGAAGTGGGGGCCCCTTGCGAGCAGTACTTC. The V gene is TRBV28, the J gene TRBJ2-7; TRBD1 is a possible D gene (6 bases). The V end was cut by 2 bases, the J end by 6 bases, with 17 bases between. Germline CDR1 and CDR2: MDHEN and SYDVKM. CDR3 length: 15 residues.

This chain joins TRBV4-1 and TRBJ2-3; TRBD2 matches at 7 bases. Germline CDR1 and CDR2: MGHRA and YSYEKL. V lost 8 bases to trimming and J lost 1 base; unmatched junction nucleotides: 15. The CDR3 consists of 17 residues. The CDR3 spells CASGLGVVAGGTDTQYF. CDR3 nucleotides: TGCGCCAGCGGCCTCGGGGTGGTAGCGGGTGGCACAGATACGCAGTATTTT.

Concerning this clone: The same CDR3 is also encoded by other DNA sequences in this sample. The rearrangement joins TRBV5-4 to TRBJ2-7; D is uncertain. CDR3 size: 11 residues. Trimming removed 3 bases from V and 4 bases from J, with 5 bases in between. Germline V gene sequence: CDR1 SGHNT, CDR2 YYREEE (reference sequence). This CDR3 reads CASSSLYEQYF. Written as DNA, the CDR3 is TGTGCCAGCAGCTCGCTTTACGAGCAGTACTTC.

The CDR3 protein is CSVVAVGTEAFF. CDR3 nucleotide sequence: TGCAGCGTCGTGGCAGTCGGGACTGAAGCTTTCTTT. The chain links TRBV29-1 to TRBJ1-1; D is undetermined. The V gene lost 6 bases and the J gene lost 5 bases, with 13 bases spanning the gap. Germline lookup yields CDR1 SQVTM and CDR2 ANQGSEA. This CDR3 region has 12 residues.

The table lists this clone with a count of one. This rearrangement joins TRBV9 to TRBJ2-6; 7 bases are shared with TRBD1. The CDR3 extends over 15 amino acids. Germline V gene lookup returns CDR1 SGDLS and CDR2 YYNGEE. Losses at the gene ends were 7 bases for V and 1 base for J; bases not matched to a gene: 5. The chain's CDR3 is CASQTGWSGANVLTF. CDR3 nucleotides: TGTGCCAGCCAGACAGGGTGGTCTGGGGCCAACGTCCTGACTTTC.

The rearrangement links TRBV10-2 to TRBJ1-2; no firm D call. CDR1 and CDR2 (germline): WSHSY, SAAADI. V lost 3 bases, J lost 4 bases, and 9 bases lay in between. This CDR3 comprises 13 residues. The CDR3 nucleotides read TGCGCCAGCAGTGATGACGGAACCTATGGCTACACCTTC. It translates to CASSDDGTYGYTF.

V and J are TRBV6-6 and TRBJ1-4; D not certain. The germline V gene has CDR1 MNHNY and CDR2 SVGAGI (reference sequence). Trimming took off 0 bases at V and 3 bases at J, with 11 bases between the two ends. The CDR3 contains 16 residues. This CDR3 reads CASSYSTIISNEKLFF. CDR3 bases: TGTGCCAGCAGTTACTCGACCATCATATCTAATGAAAAACTGTTTTTT.

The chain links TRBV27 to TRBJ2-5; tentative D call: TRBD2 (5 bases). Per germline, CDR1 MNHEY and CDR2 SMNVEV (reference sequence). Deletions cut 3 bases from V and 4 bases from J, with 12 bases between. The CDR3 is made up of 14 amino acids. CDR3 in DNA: TGTGCCAGCAGTTTCCGGGCGGGTAGAGAGACCCAGTACTTC. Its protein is CASSFRAGRETQYF.

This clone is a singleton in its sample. CDR3: CASSRFGQPEAFF. The CDR3 coding sequence is TGTGCCAGCAGCCGGTTTGGTCAGCCTGAAGCTTTCTTT. The chain joins TRBV7-8 to TRBJ1-1; D is uncertain. Germline assignment: CDR1 SGHVS and CDR2 FQNEAQ. V was clipped by 5 bases and J by 6 bases, with 13 bases between them. CDR3 length: 13 amino acids.

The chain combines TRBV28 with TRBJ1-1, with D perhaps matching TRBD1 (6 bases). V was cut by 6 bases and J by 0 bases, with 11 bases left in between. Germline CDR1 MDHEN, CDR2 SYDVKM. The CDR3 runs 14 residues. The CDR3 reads CASSTDRLNTEAFF. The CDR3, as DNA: TGTGCCAGCAGCACGGACAGACTGAACACTGAAGCTTTCTTT.

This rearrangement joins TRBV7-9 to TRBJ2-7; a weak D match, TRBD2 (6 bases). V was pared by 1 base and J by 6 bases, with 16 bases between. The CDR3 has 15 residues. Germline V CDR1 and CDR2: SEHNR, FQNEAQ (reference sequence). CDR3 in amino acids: CASSLEGLLSIEQYF. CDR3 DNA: TGTGCCAGCAGCTTAGAGGGACTGTTATCGATCGAGCAGTACTTC.